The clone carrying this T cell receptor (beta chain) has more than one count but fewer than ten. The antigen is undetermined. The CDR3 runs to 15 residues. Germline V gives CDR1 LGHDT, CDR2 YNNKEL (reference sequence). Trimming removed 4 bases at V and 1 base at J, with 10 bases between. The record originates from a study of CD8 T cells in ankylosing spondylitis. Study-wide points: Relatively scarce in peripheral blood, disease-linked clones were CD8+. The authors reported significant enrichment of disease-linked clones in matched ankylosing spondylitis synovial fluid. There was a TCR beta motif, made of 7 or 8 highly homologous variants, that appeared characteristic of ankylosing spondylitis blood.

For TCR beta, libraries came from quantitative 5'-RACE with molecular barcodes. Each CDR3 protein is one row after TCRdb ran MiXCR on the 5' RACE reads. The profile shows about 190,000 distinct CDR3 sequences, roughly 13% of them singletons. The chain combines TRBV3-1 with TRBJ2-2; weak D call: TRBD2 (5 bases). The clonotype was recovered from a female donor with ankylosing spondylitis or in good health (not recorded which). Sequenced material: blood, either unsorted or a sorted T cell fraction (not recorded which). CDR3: CASSRGSVNTGELFF. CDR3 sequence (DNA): TGTGCCAGCAGCCGCGGTAGCGTGAACACCGGGGAGCTGTTTTTT.